This entry lists 2 T cell receptor beta chains sequenced from one sample in a study of blood T cells in healthy people across ages. A second PCR of about 7 to 12 cycles used a sample-barcoded 5' primer and a J-beta primer mix. TCRdb redid the calling of the 5' RACE reads with MiXCR, one entry per CDR3 protein. The sample comprises roughly 1,100,000 distinct CDR3 sequences, 20% to 25% of which are singletons, and approximately 0.79% rests with the top ten. These data were also filed under a second study, of T cells of mothers and their children.

Sequenced sample: blood. The receptors here all came from a girl under 10 years old in good health.

The V call is TRBV7-2, the J call TRBJ2-5; a weak D match, TRBD1 (6 bases). The tail of the sequence fits TRBJ2-7 better, so the J call may be wrong. The CDR3 length is 15 residues. Germline CDR1 reads SGHTA; CDR2 reads FQGNSA. DNA of the CDR3: TGTGCCAGCAGCCCCCTTACAGGGAGATGGGGCGAGCAGTACTTC. Translated, it gives CASSPLTGRWGEQYF.

The J gene is TRBJ2-7, the V gene TRBV6-1, with TRBD2 matching 9 bases. J lost 9 bases, V lost 2 bases, and 11 bases had no gene match. The V gene's germline CDR1 is MNHNS and CDR2 SASEGT. The length of the CDR3 is 15 residues. CDR3: CASSEWGGGANGQYF. The CDR3 coding sequence is TGTGCCAGCAGTGAATGGGGCGGGGGGGCGAACGGGCAGTACTTC.